This T cell receptor (beta chain) appears in the sequencing data of a study of T cell repertoires in cytomegalovirus infection. The wider study: Signatures in public TCR beta sequences pointed to both CMV infection and matching HLA type. Study-wide results and caveats: HLA-C-restricted CMV clonotypes gave the most frequent clonotype in two of eight donors.

This CDR3 comprises 12 residues. Germline-derived CDR1 and CDR2 are SEHNR and FQNEAQ (reference sequence). Trimming pared 1 base from V and 7 bases from J, leaving 8 bases between. This clonotype was observed at least ten times. Its specificity is unknown. TCRdb ran MiXCR on the reads and lists one entry per CDR3 protein. The repertoire has hundreds of thousands of distinct CDR3 sequences, about 24% of them found once; the top ten carry around 7.6%. The receptor comes from a human donor in good health (CMV status not recorded). Some clones in this sample may be carry-over from other donors' samples. V gene TRBV7-9 combines with J gene TRBJ2-7, with TRBD1 as a possible D gene (5 bases). Input material: CD8+ T cells from PBMCs. This CDR3 is CASSLGGREQYF. Here the CDR3 DNA reads TGTGCCAGCAGCTTAGGGGGCAGAGAGCAGTACTTC.